The 9 T cell receptor beta chains below were found in one sample sequenced in a study of blood T cell repertoires in COVID-19. TCRdb keeps only in-frame clones here, not all; method: immunoSEQ multiplex PCR. This table has some 250,000 clones, 75% to 90% appearing once. Sequenced material: peripheral blood. These receptor sequences come from a woman aged 30 to 39 who had recovered from COVID-19.

The J gene is TRBJ1-5, the V gene TRBV27; D is possibly TRBD1 (5 bases). Between the trimmed V and J ends, which lost 4 bases and 7 bases, there was a span of 11 bases. CDR3 length: 13 amino acids. CDR1 and CDR2 (germline): MNHEY, SMNVEV (reference sequence). CDR3: CASSWGDGQPQHF. The CDR3 coding sequence is TGTGCCAGCAGTTGGGGGGACGGGCAGCCCCAGCATTTT.

The chain carries TRBV7-2 and TRBJ2-6; 12 positions agree with TRBD2. Germline V gene lookup returns CDR1 SGHTA and CDR2 FQGNSA. The CDR3 is 19 residues long. Trimming removed 5 bases from V and 0 bases from J; junction bases left unmatched: 8. The CDR3 DNA follows: TGTGCCAGCAGCACATCCGGACTAGCGGGGCTCTCTGGGGCCAACGTCCTGACTTTC. Residues: CASSTSGLAGLSGANVLTF.

V and J are TRBV3-1 (or the pseudogene TRBV3-2) and TRBJ1-6; TRBD1 matches at 8 bases. V dropped 4 bases and J dropped 10; count of bases not matched to a gene: 6. In germline, CDR1 is LGHDT, CDR2 YNNKEL (reference sequence). The CDR3 totals 14 residues. CDR3: CASSLIRQGSPLHF. CDR3 bases: TGTGCCAGCAGCCTTATCCGACAGGGGTCACCCCTCCACTTT.

The chain joins TRBV9 to TRBJ1-4; a possible D gene is TRBD1 (5 bases). Per the germline V gene, CDR1 is SGDLS and CDR2 is YYNGEE. V was cut by 0 bases and J by 7 bases, with 13 bases left in between. The CDR3 has 15 residues. CDR3 DNA: TGTGCCAGCAGCGTAGAGTCGGGCGGGGGTGAAAAACTGTTTTTT. This translates into CASSVESGGGEKLFF.

The chain combines TRBV6-4 with TRBJ1-1; possibly TRBD1 for D (5 bases). The V end lost 0 bases, the J end lost 4 bases, and 12 bases lay between the germline ends. From germline, CDR1 is MRHNA and CDR2 SNTAGT. The CDR3 is made up of 15 amino acids. CDR3 coding DNA: TGTGCCAGCAGTGACTCCCCAGGGTTGGGCACTGAAGCTTTCTTT. Protein sequence: CASSDSPGLGTEAFF.

This chain links TRBV2 with TRBJ2-1, with TRBD1 matching 9 bases. Per the germline V gene, CDR1 is SNHLY and CDR2 is FYNNEI. The junction had 7 bases not matched to a gene; V was cut back by 3 bases and J by 1 base. The CDR3 is made up of 17 amino acids. CDR3 loop: CASSDRFGTGSYNEQFF. The CDR3 DNA sequence: TGTGCCAGCAGTGATCGGTTTGGGACAGGGTCCTACAATGAGCAGTTCTTC. The whole variable domain, remainder taken from reference TRBV2 and TRBJ2-1, is EPEVTQTPSHQVTQMGQEVILRCVPISNHLYFYWYRQILGQKVEFLVSFYNNEISEKSEIFDDQFSVERPDGSNFTLKIRSTKLEDSAMYFCASSDRFGTGSYNEQFFGPGTRLTVL.

This chain links TRBV4-2 with TRBJ2-1; tentative D call: TRBD1 (5 bases). The CDR3 contains 14 residues. Per the germline V gene, CDR1 is LGHNA and CDR2 is YNFKEQ. Trimming left V 3 bases short and J 7 bases short, with 13 bases between. DNA for the CDR3: TGTGCCAGCAGCCAGGCAGGGTTGAGGAATGAGCAGTTCTTC. It is translated as CASSQAGLRNEQFF.

V gene TRBV7-9 combines with J gene TRBJ2-7; 14 nucleotides align to TRBD2. The CDR3 loop spans 16 amino acids. Germline lookup yields CDR1 SEHNR and CDR2 FQNEAQ (reference sequence). J lost 3 bases, V lost 5 bases, and 6 bases had no gene match. Written as DNA, the CDR3 is TGTGCCAGCAGCCCAGGGACTAGCGGGGGTATCTACGAGCAGTACTTC. Amino acid sequence: CASSPGTSGGIYEQYF.

The chain joins TRBV11-2 to TRBJ2-2; the match to TRBD1 covers 9 bases. There are 16 residues in the CDR3. Trimming at V came to 5 bases and at J to 1 base, leaving 5 bases not matched to a gene. Germline V gene sequence: CDR1 SGHAT, CDR2 FQNNGV. The CDR3 nucleotides read TGTGCCAGCAGCGTGACAGGGGGTGGGAACACCGGGGAGCTGTTTTTT. Amino acid sequence: CASSVTGGGNTGELFF. Using reference TRBV11-2 and TRBJ2-2 for the parts outside the CDR3, the full variable domain is EAGVAQSPRYKIIEKRQSVAFWCNPISGHATLYWYQQILGQGPKLLIQFQNNGVVDDSQLPKDRFSAERLKGVDSTLKIQPAKLEDSAVYLCASSVTGGGNTGELFFGEGSRLTVL.